Listed here are 20 T cell receptor beta chains from one sample, sequenced in a study of response to subunit inactivated influenza vaccine. TCRdb re-called the RT-PCR reads through MiXCR, storing one row per CDR3 protein. This sample carries about half a million distinct CDR3 sequences, under 9% of them seen once, and the ten largest clones take approximately 13%. Sequenced here: PBMCs from blood, sampled around 25 months after vaccination. These receptors came from a man aged 45-69 years who received an inactivated influenza vaccine.

The chain recombines TRBV4-1 with TRBJ2-2, with 7 positions matching TRBD1. The CDR3 runs 15 residues. Germline V gene sequence: CDR1 MGHRA, CDR2 YSYEKL. J was trimmed by 6 bases and V by 4 bases; bases with no gene match: 8. The CDR3 loop reads CASSPSGGRSGELFF. The DNA for the CDR3 is TGCGCCAGCAGCCCCTCAGGGGGTCGGTCCGGGGAGCTGTTTTTT.

J is TRBJ2-5 and V is TRBV2; TRBD1 matches at 10 bases. J was trimmed by 1 base and V by 4 bases; bases with no gene match: 0. This CDR3 comprises 14 residues. The germline CDR1 and CDR2 sequences are SNHLY and FYNNEI. The CDR3 is CASSGDRGQETQYF. The CDR3 DNA is TGTGCCAGCAGTGGGGACAGGGGCCAAGAGACCCAGTACTTC.

This clonotype has ten or more counts. The junction shows a germline mismatch at one end, possibly a read error. This chain uses TRBV5-1 with TRBJ1-5; TRBD1 might be the D (5 bases). The CDR3 has 14 amino acids. Germline assignment: CDR1 SGHRS and CDR2 YFSETQ. CDR3 sequence reads: CASSLQGGNQPQHF. The CDR3 DNA follows: TGTGCCAGCAGCTTGCAGGGTGGGAATCAGCCCCAGCATTTT.

The chain's CDR3 is CSARSGLLGTEQYF. The DNA of the CDR3 is TGCAGTGCTAGAAGCGGACTCCTGGGGACCGAGCAGTACTTC. V is TRBV20-1 and J is TRBJ2-7; the D gene could be TRBD1 or TRBD2 (5 bases each). Deletions cut 2 bases from V and 6 bases from J, with 17 bases between. Germline loops: CDR1 DFQATT, CDR2 SNEGSKA (reference sequence). CDR3 length: 14 amino acids.

The gene calls are TRBV5-1 and TRBJ2-2, with D hard to call. Germline V lookup: CDR1 SGHRS, CDR2 YFSETQ. Trimming removed 5 bases at V and 7 bases at J, with 9 bases between. CDR3 length equals 12 residues. The CDR3: CASRESIGELFF. DNA for the CDR3: TGCGCCAGCAGGGAAAGCATCGGGGAGCTGTTTTTT.

This clonotype was counted a few times. The chain couples TRBV20-1 to TRBJ2-2; 8 bases fit TRBD1. CDR1 and CDR2 (germline): DFQATT, SNEGSKA (reference sequence). The CDR3 covers 14 residues. V shed 6 bases, J shed 6 bases, and the junction held 9 bases outside the gene matches. The CDR3 reads CSAAGRGRPGELFF. In nucleotides, the CDR3 is TGCAGTGCGGCGGGCAGGGGGCGCCCCGGGGAGCTGTTTTTT.

This clonotype was detected many times. V and J are TRBV7-2 and TRBJ2-5, with 8 positions matching TRBD1. The length of the CDR3 is 15 residues. Germline V gives CDR1 SGHTA, CDR2 FQGNSA. J gave up 2 bases and V 1 base, and 3 bases lay outside the gene matches. CDR3 nucleotides: TGTGCCAGCAGCTTAGTCGGGGACAGGCAAGAGACCCAGTACTTC. Encoded protein: CASSLVGDRQETQYF.

Only a few counts were recorded for this clonotype. V is TRBV7-3 and J is TRBJ2-1, with D perhaps matching TRBD1 (5 bases). Germline assignment: CDR1 SGHTA and CDR2 FQGTGA. The CDR3 spans 12 residues. Trimming stripped 5 bases from V and 9 bases from J, with 11 bases between. CDR3 nucleotide sequence: TGTGCCAGCAGCGCCTCTAGGGGTGAGCAGTTCTTC. Residues: CASSASRGEQFF.

This clonotype has only a few counts. V gene TRBV18 combines with J gene TRBJ1-1; D possibly corresponds to TRBD1 (5 bases). This CDR3 has 14 residues. Germline CDR1 reads KGHSH; CDR2 reads LQKENI. The V and J ends lost 1 base and 3 bases respectively, with 9 bases between them. CDR3 nucleotide sequence: TGTGCCAGCTCACCACAGTTGGGGGACACTGAAGCTTTCTTT. This gives the protein CASSPQLGDTEAFF.

This clonotype was detected only a few times. This sequence joins TRBV29-1 and TRBJ2-5; D not certain. Germline lookup yields CDR1 SQVTM and CDR2 ANQGSEA. The CDR3 contains 15 residues. V was shortened by 6 bases and J by 4 bases, with 21 bases between the two germline ends. Written as DNA, the CDR3 is TGCAGCGTCGAACCTAAATCCCTTTTCGCAGAGACCCAGTACTTC. It codes for CSVEPKSLFAETQYF. Full variable domain (rest looked up from reference TRBV29-1 and TRBJ2-5): SAVISQKPSRDICQRGTSLTIQCQVDSQVTMMFWYRQQPGQSLTLIATANQGSEATYESGFVIDKFPISRPNLTFSTLTVSNMSPEDSSIYLCSVEPKSLFAETQYFGPGTRLLVL.

This clonotype was observed a handful of times. The chain employs TRBV2 and TRBJ2-7; 8 nucleotides match TRBD2. Per the germline V gene, CDR1 is SNHLY and CDR2 is FYNNEI. The CDR3 is made up of 14 amino acids. The ends lost 4 bases at V and 4 bases at J; junction bases unmatched: 6. In DNA, the CDR3 is TGTGCCAGCAGTGCGCGGGAGGATGGATACGAGCAGTACTTC. Protein sequence: CASSAREDGYEQYF.

This clonotype has more than one count but fewer than ten. The chain has TRBV10-3 and TRBJ2-3; 9 bases fit TRBD2. Germline lookup yields CDR1 ENHRY and CDR2 SYGVKD. This CDR3 comprises 13 residues. V was pared by 9 bases and J by 2 bases, with 3 bases of the junction left unmatched. As DNA, the CDR3 is TGTGCCATTACTAGCGGGTTCACAGATACGCAGTATTTT. Amino acid sequence: CAITSGFTDTQYF.

This clonotype came up many times. The rearrangement uses TRBV3-1 and TRBJ2-4, with TRBD1 as a possible D gene (6 bases). V dropped 2 bases and J dropped 9 bases, with 11 bases sitting between them. The CDR3 is 13 residues long. CDR1 LGHDT and CDR2 YNNKEL come from the germline V gene (reference sequence). This CDR3 reads CASSQRQDGIQYF. The CDR3 nucleotides are TGTGCCAGCAGCCAACGACAGGACGGCATTCAGTACTTC.

The rearrangement links TRBV28 to TRBJ2-1, with 8 bases that match TRBD2. The CDR3 is 15 amino acids. V lost 4 bases to trimming and J lost 13 bases; unmatched junction nucleotides: 15. Germline V CDR1 and CDR2: MDHEN, SYDVKM. The CDR3 sequence: CASSSPPGTRSVQFF. The DNA for the CDR3 is TGTGCCAGCAGTTCCCCACCCGGGACTAGGTCAGTTCAGTTCTTC.

The chain has TRBV6-1 and TRBJ2-4; tentatively, D is TRBD1 (6 bases). Germline CDR1 is MNHNS and CDR2 is SASEGT. CDR3 length: 13 residues. Trimming shortened V by 8 bases and J by 0 bases, and 8 bases separated the two germline ends. The CDR3 nucleotides read TGTGCCAGCGGACAGCTAGCCAAAAACATTCAGTACTTC. This encodes CASGQLAKNIQYF.

The chain recombines TRBV4-3 with TRBJ2-1; a possible D gene is TRBD2 (5 bases). The length of the CDR3 is 13 residues. Trimming pared 1 base from V and 9 bases from J, leaving 10 bases between. The germline gives CDR1 LGHNA, CDR2 YSLEER. DNA of the CDR3: TGCGCCAGCAGCCAAGGGTTCGGAGGTGAGCAGTTCTTC. Protein: CASSQGFGGEQFF.

V and J are TRBV24-1 and TRBJ2-1, with TRBD1 as a possible D gene (6 bases). This CDR3 is built from 15 residues. V shed 3 bases and J shed 5 bases, with 13 bases lying between them. CDR1 is KGHDR, CDR2 SFDVKD, per germline. This CDR3 is CATSDAGTPNNEQFF. The DNA of the CDR3 is TGTGCCACCAGTGATGCCGGGACACCTAACAATGAGCAGTTCTTC.

This clonotype was found many times. The V gene is TRBV20-1, the J gene TRBJ2-5; perhaps TRBD2 as D (6 bases). Germline V gives CDR1 DFQATT, CDR2 SNEGSKA (reference sequence). The germline V and J ends were trimmed by 3 bases and 1 base, with 15 bases remaining between them. There are 15 residues in the CDR3. CDR3 in DNA: TGCAGTGCTAGTATTGCCGGGAGAGGCCAAGAGACCCAGTACTTC. Translating it yields CSASIAGRGQETQYF.

The table lists this clonotype with a few counts. The chain is built from TRBV4-1 and TRBJ2-2; D might be TRBD1 (6 bases). This CDR3 has 16 residues. V lost 1 base and J 10 bases, leaving 19 bases between the germline ends. Germline assignment: CDR1 MGHRA and CDR2 YSYEKL. The CDR3 region has the DNA TGCGCCAGCAGCCAAGTGAACCGGGACACGAAGACGGAGCTGTTTTTT. Protein product: CASSQVNRDTKTELFF.

CDR3 residues: CANLQGYNQPQHF. CDR3 DNA sequence: TGTGCTAACCTCCAGGGATACAATCAGCCCCAGCATTTT. The rearrangement links TRBV12-5 to TRBJ1-5, with a tentative D call TRBD1 (5 bases). The germline gives CDR1 LGHNT, CDR2 FRNRAP. This CDR3 region has 13 residues. V was cut by 10 bases and J by 3 bases, with 13 bases left in between.